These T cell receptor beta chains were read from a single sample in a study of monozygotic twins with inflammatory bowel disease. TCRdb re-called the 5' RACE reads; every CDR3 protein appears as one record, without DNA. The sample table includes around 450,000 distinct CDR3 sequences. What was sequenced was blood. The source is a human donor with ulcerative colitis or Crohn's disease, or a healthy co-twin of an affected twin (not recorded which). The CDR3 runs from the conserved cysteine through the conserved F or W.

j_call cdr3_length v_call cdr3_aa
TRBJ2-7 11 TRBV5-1 CASSLGQEQYF
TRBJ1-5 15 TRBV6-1 CAAWRDRGSAQPQHF
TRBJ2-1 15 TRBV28 CASRRPGLGGNEQFF
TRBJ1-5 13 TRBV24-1 CATSDSRDQPQHF
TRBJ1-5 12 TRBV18 CASSPPQGPQHF
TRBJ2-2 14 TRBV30 CAWSKQVIAGELFF
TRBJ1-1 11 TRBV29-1 CSVSFGTEAFF
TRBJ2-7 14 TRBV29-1 CSVLTSGHSYEQYF
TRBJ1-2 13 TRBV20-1 CSAFRASGYGYTF
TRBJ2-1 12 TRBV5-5 CASSWTGIEQFF
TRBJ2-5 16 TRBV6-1 CASSPDKMKGRETQYF
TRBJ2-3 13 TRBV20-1 CSALGREADTQYF
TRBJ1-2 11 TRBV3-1 CASSQVGGYTF
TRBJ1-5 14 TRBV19 CASTPWVSNQPQHF
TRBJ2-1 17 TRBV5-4 CASSLPNLGTGVSEQFF
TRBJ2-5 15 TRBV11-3 CASSAGTGVGETQYF
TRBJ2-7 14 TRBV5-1 CASSFGWSSYEQYF
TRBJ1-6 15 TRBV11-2 CASSLVVGGNSPLHF
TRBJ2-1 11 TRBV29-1 CSATRWNEQFF
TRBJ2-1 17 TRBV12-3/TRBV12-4 CASSWSGTSGAGYEQFF
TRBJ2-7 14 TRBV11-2 CASGIAGQGYEQYF
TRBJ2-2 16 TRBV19 CASSIPGQVFTGELFF
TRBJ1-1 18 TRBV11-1 CASSPRLGQSFMNTEAFF
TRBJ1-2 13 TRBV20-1 CSARDTGLYGYTF